The 20 T cell receptor beta chains listed next were all sequenced from one sample in a study of beta chain features in type 1 diabetes. The study's findings and limits: Moderate but significant shortening of TCRB CDR3s was recorded in all four CD4+ subsets from Type 1 diabetes patients.

Every bit of the isolated RNA underwent reverse transcription, so sequencing read expressed TCRB transcripts. Libraries were prepared by immunoSEQ multiplex PCR; TCRdb keeps only in-frame clonotypes and omits some of them. Of fewer than 350,000 clones in the sample, 15% are singletons; the top ten hold more than 0.015%. Which antigens these TCRs recognize remains unknown. The specimen was naive CD4+ T cells from blood. The receptor source for this set is a man younger than 35 with type 1 diabetes.

The rearrangement uses TRBV6-6 and TRBJ1-2; 9 bases align to TRBD1. The CDR3 contains 15 residues. Per germline, CDR1 MNHNY and CDR2 SVGAGI (reference sequence). The V gene end was trimmed by 5 bases and the J gene end by 0 bases; junction bases not matched to a gene: 4. As DNA, the CDR3 is TGTGCCAGCAGTCCCCGACAGGGGGCTAACTATGGCTACACCTTC. This translates into CASSPRQGANYGYTF.

The chain employs TRBV6-5 and TRBJ2-3; the D gene is possibly TRBD2 (6 bases). Trimming cost V 0 bases and J 4 bases, with 11 bases left between them. There are 15 residues in the CDR3. Germline loops: CDR1 MNHEY, CDR2 SVGAGI. CDR3 loop: CASSYSAGRPDTQYF. For the CDR3, the DNA is TGTGCCAGCAGTTACTCGGCGGGACGCCCAGATACGCAGTATTTT.

The genes are TRBV5-1 and TRBJ2-1; D is unresolved. Germline V gene lookup returns CDR1 SGHRS and CDR2 YFSETQ. Trimming cost V 0 bases and J 8 bases, with 9 bases left between them. There are 13 residues in the CDR3. The CDR3 nucleotides read TGCGCCAGCAGCTTGGTAAGCTCTGATGAGCAGTTCTTC. It encodes CASSLVSSDEQFF.

This clone was seen a few times. The gene calls are TRBV6-6 and TRBJ1-5; tentative D call: TRBD1 (5 bases). In germline, CDR1 is MNHNY, CDR2 SVGAGI (reference sequence). Trimming took off 8 bases at V and 0 bases at J, with 11 bases between the two ends. The CDR3 totals 14 residues. The chain's CDR3 is CASLGTPSNQPQHF. In DNA, the CDR3 is TGTGCCAGCTTGGGGACTCCTAGCAATCAGCCCCAGCATTTT.

The chain couples TRBV4-3 to TRBJ2-6; TRBD1 aligns across 7 bases. CDR3 length: 16 amino acids. After removal of 1 base from V and 6 bases from J, the junction contained 6 bases not matched to a gene. The V gene's germline CDR1 is LGHNA and CDR2 YSLEER. In DNA form, the CDR3 reads TGCGCCAGCAGCCAAGCGGGACAGCGGTCGGCCAACGTCCTGACTTTC. It codes for CASSQAGQRSANVLTF.

This rearrangement joins TRBV28 to TRBJ2-1; a possible D gene is TRBD1 (5 bases). This CDR3 spans 14 amino acids. Germline assignment: CDR1 MDHEN and CDR2 SYDVKM. V lost 9 bases, J lost 6 bases, and 18 bases lay in between. The CDR3 DNA is TGTGCCAGTCAGGGTGCCCAAGGGATCAATGAGCAGTTCTTC. Translated: CASQGAQGINEQFF.

This clone was counted a few times. In the same sample, other DNA sequences code for this CDR3. This chain joins TRBV18 and TRBJ2-5; D is uncertain. The CDR3 totals 13 residues. With 2 bases removed from V and 2 bases from J, the gap between germline ends came to 6 bases. Germline V gives CDR1 KGHSH, CDR2 LQKENI. CDR3 amino acids: CASSPDIQETQYF. The CDR3 nucleotides are TGTGCCAGCTCACCAGACATTCAAGAGACCCAGTACTTC.

V is TRBV2 and J is TRBJ1-5, with D perhaps TRBD1 (6 bases). Trimming left V 5 bases short and J 1 base short, with 12 bases between. The germline gives CDR1 SNHLY, CDR2 FYNNEI. This CDR3 comprises 15 residues. CDR3 DNA sequence: TGTGCCAGCAGTACCGGGACATCAAGCAATCAGCCCCAGCATTTT. This codes for CASSTGTSSNQPQHF.

In DNA, the CDR3 is TGTGCCAGCTCCCCGTGGGGGGTCCAAGAGACCCAGTACTTC. It codes for CASSPWGVQETQYF. The genes are TRBV18 and TRBJ2-5, with a weak D call TRBD2 (6 bases). Trimming stripped 6 bases from V and 1 base from J, with 12 bases between. Germline loops: CDR1 KGHSH, CDR2 LQKENI. This CDR3 has 14 amino acids.

This clone was seen a few times. This chain uses TRBV21-1 with TRBJ2-1; TRBD1 is taken as the D call from the table, unchecked against the DNA. TRBV21-1 is given as a pseudogene. There are 15 residues in the CDR3. The CDR3 loop reads CASSKVPQGRNEQFF. CDR3 in DNA: TGTGCCAGCAGCAAAGTCCCCCAGGGGCGGAATGAGCAGTTCTTC.

This rearrangement joins TRBV5-1 to TRBJ2-7, with TRBD2 identical over 7 bases. J gave up 2 bases and V 0 bases, and 2 bases lay outside the gene matches. This CDR3 has 14 residues. CDR1 SGHRS and CDR2 YFSETQ come from the germline V gene. CDR3 coding DNA: TGCGCCAGCAGCTTGGGGAGCGGGACCTACGAGCAGTACTTC. Amino acid sequence: CASSLGSGTYEQYF.

This clone was recorded only once. This chain joins TRBV6-5 and TRBJ1-2, with TRBD1 matching over 7 bases. The CDR3 spans 15 residues. Trimming took 2 bases from V and 0 from J; bases not matched to a gene: 3. CDR1 is MNHEY and CDR2 is SVGAGI in the germline V gene. The CDR3 DNA reads as TGTGCCAGCAGTTACACCGGGACAGCTAACTATGGCTACACCTTC. Amino acid sequence: CASSYTGTANYGYTF.

This clone was seen more than once but under ten times. The chain joins TRBV11-2 to TRBJ2-5, with D possibly matching TRBD2 (6 bases). The germline V and J ends were trimmed by 1 base and 4 bases, with 19 bases remaining between them. In germline, CDR1 is SGHAT, CDR2 FQNNGV. This CDR3 is built from 17 residues. The chain's CDR3 is CASSLAPSRGVRETQYF. The CDR3 bases are TGTGCCAGCAGCTTAGCTCCATCGCGCGGGGTGAGAGAGACCCAGTACTTC.

The CDR3 here is CASSPGVAVESYEQYF. DNA of the CDR3: TGTGCCAGCTCCCCCGGAGTAGCGGTAGAGTCCTACGAGCAGTACTTC. The chain is built from TRBV18 and TRBJ2-7, with a tentative D call TRBD2 (6 bases). The CDR3 is made up of 16 amino acids. V was shortened by 6 bases and J by 1 base, with 19 bases between the two germline ends. The V gene's germline CDR1 is KGHSH and CDR2 LQKENI.

This clone was counted between two and nine times. CDR3: CASSPGTGNQPQHF. CDR3 DNA: TGTGCCAGCAGCCCCGGGACAGGGAATCAGCCCCAGCATTTT. The chain has TRBV11-2 and TRBJ1-5, with TRBD1 matching over 9 bases. Germline assignment: CDR1 SGHAT and CDR2 FQNNGV. Germline trimming cut 5 bases from V and 4 bases from J; bases unmatched to any gene: 3. There are 14 residues in the CDR3.

The J gene is TRBJ2-1, the V gene TRBV19; 7 positions agree with TRBD2. There are 14 residues in the CDR3. Germline V gives CDR1 LNHDA, CDR2 SQIVND (reference sequence). V lost 5 bases and J lost 5; bases outside the gene matches: 6. The DNA for the CDR3 is TGTGCCAGTAGTTTCCGGGACTACCACAATGAGCAGTTCTTC. Protein product: CASSFRDYHNEQFF. The full variable domain, completed using reference TRBV19 and TRBJ2-1, is DGGITQSPKYLFRKEGQNVTLSCEQNLNHDAMYWYRQDPGQGLRLIYYSQIVNDFQKGDIAEGYSVSREKKESFPLTVTSAQKNPTAFYLCASSFRDYHNEQFFGPGTRLTVL.

The sample holds a few counts of this clone. This chain uses TRBV19 with TRBJ2-3; 8 bases align to TRBD2. CDR1 LNHDA and CDR2 SQIVND come from the germline V gene (reference sequence). The junction had 13 bases not matched to a gene; V was cut back by 7 bases and J by 7 bases. The CDR3 loop spans 15 amino acids. The CDR3 loop reads CASKPAGGPVYTQYF. In DNA form, the CDR3 reads TGTGCCAGTAAACCGGCGGGAGGCCCTGTATATACGCAGTATTTT.

CDR3 coding DNA: TGTGCCAGCAGCACTTCAGGGGTAGGCAATCAGCCCCAGCATTTT. Residues: CASSTSGVGNQPQHF. The chain carries TRBV2 and TRBJ1-5; possible D gene TRBD1, 6 bases. The V end lost 6 bases, the J end lost 2 bases, and 14 bases lay between the germline ends. Germline CDR1 reads SNHLY; CDR2 reads FYNNEI. This CDR3 spans 15 amino acids.

A few counts support this clone. The rearrangement uses TRBV5-1 and TRBJ2-2, with 14 nucleotides matching TRBD2. The junction had 5 bases not matched to a gene; V was cut back by 0 bases and J by 7 bases. The CDR3 contains 17 residues. The germline V gene encodes CDR1 SGHRS and CDR2 YFSETQ. CDR3 loop: CASSLAGTSGRHGELFF. For the CDR3, the DNA is TGCGCCAGCAGCTTGGCCGGGACTAGCGGGAGACACGGGGAGCTGTTTTTT. Variable domain in full (rest from reference TRBV5-1 and TRBJ2-2): KAGVTQTPRYLIKTRGQQVTLSCSPISGHRSVSWYQQTPGQGLQFLFEYFSETQRNKGNFPGRFSGRQFSNSRSEMNVSTLELGDSALYLCASSLAGTSGRHGELFFGEGSRLTVL.

The gene calls are TRBV29-1 and TRBJ2-3; 9 bases fit TRBD2. J was trimmed by 11 bases and V by 6 bases; bases with no gene match: 21. CDR3 length equals 16 residues. Germline lookup yields CDR1 SQVTM and CDR2 ANQGSEA. For the CDR3, the DNA is TGCAGCGTGGCCCCTTTGTTAAGCGGGAGGCTTTCAGGGCAGTATTTT. It codes for CSVAPLLSGRLSGQYF.